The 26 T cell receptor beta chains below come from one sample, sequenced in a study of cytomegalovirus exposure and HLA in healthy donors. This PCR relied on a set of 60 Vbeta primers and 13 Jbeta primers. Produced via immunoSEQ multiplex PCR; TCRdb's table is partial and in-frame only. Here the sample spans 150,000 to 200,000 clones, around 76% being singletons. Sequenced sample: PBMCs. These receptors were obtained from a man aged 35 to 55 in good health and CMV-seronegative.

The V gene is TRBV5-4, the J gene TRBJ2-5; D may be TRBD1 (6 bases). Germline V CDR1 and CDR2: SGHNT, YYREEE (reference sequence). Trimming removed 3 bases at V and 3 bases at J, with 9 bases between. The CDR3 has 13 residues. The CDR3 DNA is TGTGCCAGCAGCTGGACAGAAAAAGAGACCCAGTACTTC. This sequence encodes CASSWTEKETQYF.

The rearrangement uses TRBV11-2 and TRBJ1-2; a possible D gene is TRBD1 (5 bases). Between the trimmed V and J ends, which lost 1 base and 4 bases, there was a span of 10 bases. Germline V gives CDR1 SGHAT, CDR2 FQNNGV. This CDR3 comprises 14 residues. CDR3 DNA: TGTGCCAGCAGCTTAGGGGACTCCCTCTATGGCTACACCTTC. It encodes CASSLGDSLYGYTF.

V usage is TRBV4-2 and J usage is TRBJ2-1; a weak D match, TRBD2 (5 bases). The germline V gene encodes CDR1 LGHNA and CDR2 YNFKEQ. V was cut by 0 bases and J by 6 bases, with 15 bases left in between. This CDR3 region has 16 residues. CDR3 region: CASSQDIGRGSNEQFF. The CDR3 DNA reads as TGTGCCAGCAGCCAAGATATTGGCCGGGGTTCCAATGAGCAGTTCTTC.

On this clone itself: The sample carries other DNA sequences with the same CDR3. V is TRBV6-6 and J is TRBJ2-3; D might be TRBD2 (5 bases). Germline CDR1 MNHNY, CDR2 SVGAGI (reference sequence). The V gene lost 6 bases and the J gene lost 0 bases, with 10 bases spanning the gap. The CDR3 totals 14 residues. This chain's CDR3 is CASRVGGSTDTQYF. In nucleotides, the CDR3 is TGTGCCAGCAGGGTGGGCGGGAGCACAGATACGCAGTATTTT.

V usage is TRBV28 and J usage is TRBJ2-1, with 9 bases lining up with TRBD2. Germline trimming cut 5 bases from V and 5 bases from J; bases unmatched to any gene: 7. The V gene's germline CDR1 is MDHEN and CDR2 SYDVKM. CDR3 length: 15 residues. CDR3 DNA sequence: TGTGCCAGCAGTACAGCGGGGGGACCGAACAATGAGCAGTTCTTC. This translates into CASSTAGGPNNEQFF.

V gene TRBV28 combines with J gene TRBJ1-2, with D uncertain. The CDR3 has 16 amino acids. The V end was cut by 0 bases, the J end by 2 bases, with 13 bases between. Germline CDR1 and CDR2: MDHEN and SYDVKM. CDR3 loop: CASSLWARSQNYGYTF. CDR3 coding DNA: TGTGCCAGCAGTTTATGGGCCAGGTCGCAAAACTATGGCTACACCTTC.

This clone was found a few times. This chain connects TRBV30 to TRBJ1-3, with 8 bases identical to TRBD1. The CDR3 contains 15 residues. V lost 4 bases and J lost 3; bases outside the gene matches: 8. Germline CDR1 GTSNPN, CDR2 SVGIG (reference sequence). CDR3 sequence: CAWNSQGASGNTIYF. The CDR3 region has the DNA TGTGCCTGGAATTCTCAGGGGGCAAGTGGAAACACCATATATTTT.

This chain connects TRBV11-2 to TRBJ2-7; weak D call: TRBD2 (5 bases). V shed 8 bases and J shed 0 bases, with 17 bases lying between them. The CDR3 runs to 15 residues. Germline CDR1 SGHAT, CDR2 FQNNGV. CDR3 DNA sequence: TGTGCCAGCGTCCCGATAGGAGGCCGCTCCTACGAGCAGTACTTC. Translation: CASVPIGGRSYEQYF.

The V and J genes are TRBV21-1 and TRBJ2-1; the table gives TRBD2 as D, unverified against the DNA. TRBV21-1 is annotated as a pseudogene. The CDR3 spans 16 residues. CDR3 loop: CASSKGVLATYNEQFF. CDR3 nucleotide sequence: TGTGCCAGCAGCAAAGGGGTCCTAGCGACCTACAATGAGCAGTTCTTC.

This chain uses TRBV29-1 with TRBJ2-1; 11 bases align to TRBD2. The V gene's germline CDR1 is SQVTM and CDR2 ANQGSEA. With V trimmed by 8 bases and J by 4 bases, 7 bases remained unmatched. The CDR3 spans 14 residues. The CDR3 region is CSSLTSGNYNEQFF. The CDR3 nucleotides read TGCAGCTCCTTGACTAGCGGGAATTACAATGAGCAGTTCTTC.

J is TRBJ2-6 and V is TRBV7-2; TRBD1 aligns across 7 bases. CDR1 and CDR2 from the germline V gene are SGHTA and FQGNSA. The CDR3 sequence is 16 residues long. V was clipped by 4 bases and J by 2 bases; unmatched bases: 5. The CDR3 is CASSYRQGTGANVLTF. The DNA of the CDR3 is TGTGCCAGCAGCTATAGACAGGGTACTGGGGCCAACGTCCTGACTTTC.

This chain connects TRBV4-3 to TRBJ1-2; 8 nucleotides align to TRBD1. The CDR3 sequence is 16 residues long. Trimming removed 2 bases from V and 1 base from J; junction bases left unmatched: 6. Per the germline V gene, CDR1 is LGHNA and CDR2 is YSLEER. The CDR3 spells CASSQYRDRLNYGYTF. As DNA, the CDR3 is TGCGCCAGCAGCCAATACCGGGACAGGCTTAACTATGGCTACACCTTC.

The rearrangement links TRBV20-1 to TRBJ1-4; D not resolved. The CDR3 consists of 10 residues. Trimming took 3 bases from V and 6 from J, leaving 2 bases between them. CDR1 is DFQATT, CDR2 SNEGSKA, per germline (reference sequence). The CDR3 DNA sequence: TGCAGTGCTAGCGATGAAAAACTGTTTTTT. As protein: CSASDEKLFF.

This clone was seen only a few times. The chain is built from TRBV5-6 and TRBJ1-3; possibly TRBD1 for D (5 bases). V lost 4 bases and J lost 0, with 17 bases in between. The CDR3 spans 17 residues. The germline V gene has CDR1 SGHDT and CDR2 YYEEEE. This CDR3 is CASSGAGQHHSGNTIYF. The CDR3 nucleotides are TGTGCCAGCAGCGGGGCGGGGCAGCACCACTCTGGAAACACCATATATTTT.

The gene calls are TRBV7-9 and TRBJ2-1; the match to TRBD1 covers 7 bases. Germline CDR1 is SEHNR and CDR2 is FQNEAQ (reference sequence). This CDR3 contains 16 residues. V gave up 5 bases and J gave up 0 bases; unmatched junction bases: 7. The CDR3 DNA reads TGTGCCAGCAGCATCGACAGGGCCAACTCCTACAATGAGCAGTTCTTC. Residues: CASSIDRANSYNEQFF. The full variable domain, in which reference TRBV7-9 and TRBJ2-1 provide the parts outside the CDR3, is DTGVSQNPRHKITKRGQNVTFRCDPISEHNRLYWYRQTLGQGPEFLTYFQNEAQLEKSRLLSDRFSAERPKGSFSTLEIQRTEQGDSAMYLCASSIDRANSYNEQFFGPGTRLTVL.

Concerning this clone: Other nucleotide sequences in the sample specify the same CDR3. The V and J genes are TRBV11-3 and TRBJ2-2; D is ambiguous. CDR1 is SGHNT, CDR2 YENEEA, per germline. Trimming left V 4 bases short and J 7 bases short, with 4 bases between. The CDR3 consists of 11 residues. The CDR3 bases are TGTGCCAGCAGCTCCAGCGGGGAGCTGTTTTTT. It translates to CASSSSGELFF.

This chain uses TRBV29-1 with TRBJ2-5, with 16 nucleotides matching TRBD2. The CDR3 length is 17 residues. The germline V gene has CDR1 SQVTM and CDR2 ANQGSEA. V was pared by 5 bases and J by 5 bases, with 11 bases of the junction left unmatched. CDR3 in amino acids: CSVSPGLAGGAGETQYF. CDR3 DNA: TGCAGCGTTTCCCCGGGACTAGCGGGGGGGGCCGGGGAGACCCAGTACTTC.

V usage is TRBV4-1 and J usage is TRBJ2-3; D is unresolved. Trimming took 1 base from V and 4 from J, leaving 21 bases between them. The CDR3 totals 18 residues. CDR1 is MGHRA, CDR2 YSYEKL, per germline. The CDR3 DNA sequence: TGCGCCAGCAGCCAAGGGTCTTTCTCCGGCCCCGAGGCAGATACGCAGTATTTT. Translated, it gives CASSQGSFSGPEADTQYF.

The CDR3 DNA is TGCGCCAGCAGCGCTCGACAGGGCGACACTGAAGCTTTCTTT. Translation gives CASSARQGDTEAFF. The chain combines TRBV4-1 with TRBJ1-1; 7 nucleotides match TRBD1. Germline V lookup: CDR1 MGHRA, CDR2 YSYEKL. Losses at the gene ends were 5 bases for V and 3 bases for J; bases not matched to a gene: 6. The CDR3 spans 14 residues.

CDR3 protein: CAWSVTGQRTEQYF. CDR3 coding DNA: TGTGCCTGGAGTGTCACGGGACAGAGAACCGAGCAGTACTTC. The chain recombines TRBV30 with TRBJ2-7; TRBD1 matches 7 bases. The J segment lost 6 bases and the V segment lost 0 bases, leaving 8 bases of the junction unmatched. Germline V lookup: CDR1 GTSNPN, CDR2 SVGIG (reference sequence). This CDR3 spans 14 amino acids. The variable domain in full, completed from reference TRBV30 and TRBJ2-7, reads SQTIHQWPATLVQPVGSPLSLECTVEGTSNPNLYWYRQAAGRGLQLLFYSVGIGQISSEVPQNLSASRPQDRQFILSSKKLLLSDSGFYLCAWSVTGQRTEQYFGPGTRLTVT.

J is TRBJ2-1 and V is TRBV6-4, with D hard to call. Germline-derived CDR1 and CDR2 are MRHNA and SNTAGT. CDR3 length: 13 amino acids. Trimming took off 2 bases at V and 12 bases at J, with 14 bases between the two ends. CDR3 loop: CASSDVTGDRQFF. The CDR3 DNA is TGTGCCAGCAGTGACGTTACCGGAGACCGGCAGTTCTTC.

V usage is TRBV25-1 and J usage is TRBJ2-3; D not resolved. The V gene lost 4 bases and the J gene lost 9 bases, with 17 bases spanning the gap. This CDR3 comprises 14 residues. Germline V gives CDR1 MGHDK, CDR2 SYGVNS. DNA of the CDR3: TGTGCCAGCAGTGTTTACGGGTCCCCCGAGACGCAGTATTTT. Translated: CASSVYGSPETQYF.

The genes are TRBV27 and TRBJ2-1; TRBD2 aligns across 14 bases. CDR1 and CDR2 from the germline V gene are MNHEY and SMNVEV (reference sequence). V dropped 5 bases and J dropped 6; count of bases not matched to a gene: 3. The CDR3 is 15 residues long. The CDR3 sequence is CASSPGTSGGNEQFF. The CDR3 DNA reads TGTGCCAGCAGTCCGGGGACTAGCGGGGGCAATGAGCAGTTCTTC.

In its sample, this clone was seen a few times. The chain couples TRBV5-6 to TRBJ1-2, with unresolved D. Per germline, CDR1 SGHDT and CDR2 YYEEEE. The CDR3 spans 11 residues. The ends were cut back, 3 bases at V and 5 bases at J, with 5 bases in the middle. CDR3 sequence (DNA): TGTGCCAGCAGCTCTTTGTATGGCTACACCTTC. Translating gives CASSSLYGYTF.

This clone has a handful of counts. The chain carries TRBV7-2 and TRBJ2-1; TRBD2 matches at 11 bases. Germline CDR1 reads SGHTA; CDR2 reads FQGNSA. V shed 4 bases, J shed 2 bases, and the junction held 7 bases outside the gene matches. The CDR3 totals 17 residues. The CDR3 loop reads CASSSLQLAGAYNEQFF. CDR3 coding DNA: TGTGCCAGCAGCTCCCTCCAACTAGCGGGGGCCTACAATGAGCAGTTCTTC.

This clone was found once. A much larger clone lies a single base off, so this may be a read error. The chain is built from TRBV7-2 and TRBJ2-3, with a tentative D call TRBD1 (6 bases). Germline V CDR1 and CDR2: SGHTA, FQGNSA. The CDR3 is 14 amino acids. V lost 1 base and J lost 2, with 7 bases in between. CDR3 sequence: CASSLGGLTDTQYF. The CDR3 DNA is TGTGCCAGCAGCTTAGGGGGGCTCACAGATACGCAGTATTTT.